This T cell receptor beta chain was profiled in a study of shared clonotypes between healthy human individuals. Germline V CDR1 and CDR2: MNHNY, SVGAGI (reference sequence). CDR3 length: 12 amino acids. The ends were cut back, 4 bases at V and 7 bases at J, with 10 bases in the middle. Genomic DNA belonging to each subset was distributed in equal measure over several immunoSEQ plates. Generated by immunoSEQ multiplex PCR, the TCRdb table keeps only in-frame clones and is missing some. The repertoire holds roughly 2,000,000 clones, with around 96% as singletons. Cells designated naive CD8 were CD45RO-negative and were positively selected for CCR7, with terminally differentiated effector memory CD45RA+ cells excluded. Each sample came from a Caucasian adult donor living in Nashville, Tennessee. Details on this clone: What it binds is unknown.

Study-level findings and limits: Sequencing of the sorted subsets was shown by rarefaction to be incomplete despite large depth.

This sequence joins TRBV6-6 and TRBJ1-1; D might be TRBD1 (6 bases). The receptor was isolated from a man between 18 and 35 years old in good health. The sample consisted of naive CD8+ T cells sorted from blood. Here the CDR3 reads CASSSGTIEAFF. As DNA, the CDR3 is TGTGCCAGCAGTTCCGGGACAATTGAAGCTTTCTTT.